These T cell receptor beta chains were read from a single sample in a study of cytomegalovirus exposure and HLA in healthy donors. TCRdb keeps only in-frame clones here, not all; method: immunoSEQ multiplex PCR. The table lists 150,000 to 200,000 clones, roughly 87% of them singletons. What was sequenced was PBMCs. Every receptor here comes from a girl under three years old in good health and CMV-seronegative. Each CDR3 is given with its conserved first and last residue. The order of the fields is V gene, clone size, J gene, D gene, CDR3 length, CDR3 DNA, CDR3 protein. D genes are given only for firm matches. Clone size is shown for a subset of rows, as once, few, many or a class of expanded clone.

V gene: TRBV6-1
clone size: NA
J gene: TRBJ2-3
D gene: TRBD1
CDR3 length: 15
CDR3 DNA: TGTGCCAGCAGAGGGACAGGGTGGGGAGTTGATACGCAGTATTTT
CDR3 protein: CASRGTGWGVDTQYF

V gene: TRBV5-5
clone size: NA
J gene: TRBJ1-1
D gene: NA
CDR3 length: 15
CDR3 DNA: TGTGCCAGCAGCTGGAGGGTAGCTTCGAACACTGAAGCTTTCTTT
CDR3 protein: CASSWRVASNTEAFF

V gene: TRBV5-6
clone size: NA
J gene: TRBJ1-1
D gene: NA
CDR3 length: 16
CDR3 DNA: TGTGCCAGCAGCTCAAACCCCAGGGTTTTAGACACTGAAGCTTTCTTT
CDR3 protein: CASSSNPRVLDTEAFF

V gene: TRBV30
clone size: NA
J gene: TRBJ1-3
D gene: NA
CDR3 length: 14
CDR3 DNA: TGTGCCTGGAGTGGAGAGGGAACTGGAAACACCATATATTTT
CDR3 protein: CAWSGEGTGNTIYF

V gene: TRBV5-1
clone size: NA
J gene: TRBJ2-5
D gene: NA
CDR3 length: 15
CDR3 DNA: TGCGCCAGCAGCTTAGGTGGTGGGGGGATAGAGACCCAGTACTTC
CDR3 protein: CASSLGGGGIETQYF

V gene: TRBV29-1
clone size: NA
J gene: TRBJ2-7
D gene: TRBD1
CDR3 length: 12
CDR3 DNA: TGCAGCGTTTGGGACAGCTCCTACGAGCAGTACTTC
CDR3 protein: CSVWDSSYEQYF

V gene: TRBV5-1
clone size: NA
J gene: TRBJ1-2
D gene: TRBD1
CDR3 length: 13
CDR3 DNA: TGCGCCAGCAGCCCCCGGGACAGGGGTGGCTACACCTTC
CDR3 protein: CASSPRDRGGYTF

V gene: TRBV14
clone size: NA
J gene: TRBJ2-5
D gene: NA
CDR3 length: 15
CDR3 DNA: TGTGCCAGCAGCCAAGAAGGTTCGACAGTGGGTAAGCAGTACTTC
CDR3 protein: CASSQEGSTVGKQYF

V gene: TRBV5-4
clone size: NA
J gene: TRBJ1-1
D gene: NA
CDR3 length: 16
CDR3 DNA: TGTGCCAGCAGCTTGGCACAGGTGGCCAGGAACACTGAAGCTTTCTTT
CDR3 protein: CASSLAQVARNTEAFF

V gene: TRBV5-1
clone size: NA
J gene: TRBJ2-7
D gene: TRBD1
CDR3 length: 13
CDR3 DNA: TGCGCCAGCCGGGGACAGGGGATCGACGAGCAGTACTTC
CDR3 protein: CASRGQGIDEQYF

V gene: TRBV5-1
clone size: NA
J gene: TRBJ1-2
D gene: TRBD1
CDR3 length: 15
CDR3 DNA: TGCGCCAGCAGTCCTACCGGGACAGCACTCTATGGCTACACCTTC
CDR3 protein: CASSPTGTALYGYTF

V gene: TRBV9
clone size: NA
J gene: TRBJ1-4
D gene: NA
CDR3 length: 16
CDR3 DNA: TGTGCCAGCAGCGCTGATATTAACGTCTATAATGAAAAACTGTTTTTT
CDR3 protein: CASSADINVYNEKLFF

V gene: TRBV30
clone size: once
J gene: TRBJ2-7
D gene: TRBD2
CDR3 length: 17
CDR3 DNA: TGTGCCTGGGCTGGGACTAGCGGGGGGCTGGAAAACTACGAGCAGTACTTC
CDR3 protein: CAWAGTSGGLENYEQYF

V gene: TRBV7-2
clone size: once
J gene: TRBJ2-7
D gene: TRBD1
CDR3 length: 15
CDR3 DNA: TGTGCCAGCAGCTGGACCGGGACAGGGTTCGGCGAGCAGTACTTC
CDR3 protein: CASSWTGTGFGEQYF

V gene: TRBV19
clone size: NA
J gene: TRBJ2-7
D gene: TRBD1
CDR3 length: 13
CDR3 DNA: TGTGCCAGTAGTACGGACAGGGACTACGAGCAGTACTTC
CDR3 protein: CASSTDRDYEQYF

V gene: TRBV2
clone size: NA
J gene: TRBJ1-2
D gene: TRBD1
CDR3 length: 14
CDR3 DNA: TGTGCCAGCAGGGAGACAGGGGCGGACTATGGCTACACCTTC
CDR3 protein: CASRETGADYGYTF

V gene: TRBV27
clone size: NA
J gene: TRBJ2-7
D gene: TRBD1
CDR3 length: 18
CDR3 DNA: TGTGCCAGCAGTTTACTGCGCGGGCTCTCGGACAGGGACTACGAGCAGTACTTC
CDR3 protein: CASSLLRGLSDRDYEQYF

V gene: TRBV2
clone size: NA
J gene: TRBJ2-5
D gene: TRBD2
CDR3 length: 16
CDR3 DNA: TGTGCCAGCAGTGAGTGGACTAGCGGGAGCCAGGAGACCCAGTACTTC
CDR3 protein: CASSEWTSGSQETQYF

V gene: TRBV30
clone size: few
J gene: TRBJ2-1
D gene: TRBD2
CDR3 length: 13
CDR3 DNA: TGTGCCGGCGGGACTAGCGGGACCAATGAGCAGTTCTTC
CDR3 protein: CAGGTSGTNEQFF

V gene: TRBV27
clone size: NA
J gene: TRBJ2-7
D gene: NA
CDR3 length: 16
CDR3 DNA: TGTGCCAGCAGTTTATCCGTCGGGACTCGCGCCTACGAGCAGTACTTC
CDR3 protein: CASSLSVGTRAYEQYF

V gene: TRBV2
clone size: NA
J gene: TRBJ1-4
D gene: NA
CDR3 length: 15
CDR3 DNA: TGTGCCAGCAGTGAACCCGGGGTTATTAATGAAAAACTGTTTTTT
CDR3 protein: CASSEPGVINEKLFF

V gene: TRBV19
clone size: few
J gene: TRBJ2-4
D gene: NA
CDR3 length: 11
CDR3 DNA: TGTGCCAGTGGGTCTACCTGGACACCCCACTTC
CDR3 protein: CASGSTWTPHF

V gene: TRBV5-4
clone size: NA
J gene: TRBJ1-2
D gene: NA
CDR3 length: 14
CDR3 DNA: TGTGCCAGCAGCTTGGAACGGGTGAGCTATGGCTACACCTTC
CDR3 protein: CASSLERVSYGYTF

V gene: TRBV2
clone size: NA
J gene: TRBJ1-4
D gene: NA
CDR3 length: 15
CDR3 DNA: TGTGCCAGCAACCCCAATGGGCCGTCTAATGAAAAACTGTTTTTT
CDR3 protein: CASNPNGPSNEKLFF

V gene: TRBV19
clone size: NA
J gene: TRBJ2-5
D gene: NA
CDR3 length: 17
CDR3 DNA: TGTGCCAGTAGTATTGGCCCCCCAGGTAGCGGCCAAGAGACCCAGTACTTC
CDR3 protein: CASSIGPPGSGQETQYF

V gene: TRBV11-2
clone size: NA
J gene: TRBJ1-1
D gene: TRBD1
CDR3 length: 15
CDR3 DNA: TGTGCCAGCAGCTTACAGGGGGTGGGGCACACTGAAGCTTTCTTT
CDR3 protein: CASSLQGVGHTEAFF

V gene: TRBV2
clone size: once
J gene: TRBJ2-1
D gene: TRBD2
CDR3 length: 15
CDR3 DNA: TGTGCCAGCATCTTGGGACTAGCGGGAGTCAATGAGCAGTTCTTC
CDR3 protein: CASILGLAGVNEQFF

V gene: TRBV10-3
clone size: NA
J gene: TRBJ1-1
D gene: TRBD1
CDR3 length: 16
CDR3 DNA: TGTGCCATCAGTGAGTCCCTTAGGGGGCGGCACACTGAAGCTTTCTTT
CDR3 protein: CAISESLRGRHTEAFF

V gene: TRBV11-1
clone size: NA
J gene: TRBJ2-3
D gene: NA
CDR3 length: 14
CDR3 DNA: TGTGCCAGCAGCTTAACAGGGTGGACAGATACGCAGTATTTT
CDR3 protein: CASSLTGWTDTQYF

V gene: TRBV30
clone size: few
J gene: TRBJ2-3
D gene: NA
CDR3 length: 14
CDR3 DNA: TGTGCCTGGACCCTAGGTAGCTCGTTGGATACGCAGTATTTT
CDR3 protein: CAWTLGSSLDTQYF

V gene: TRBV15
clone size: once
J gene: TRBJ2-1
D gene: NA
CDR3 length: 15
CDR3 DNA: TGTGCCACCAGCAGGTCCCGCCTAGCAGACAATGAGCAGTTCTTC
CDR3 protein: CATSRSRLADNEQFF

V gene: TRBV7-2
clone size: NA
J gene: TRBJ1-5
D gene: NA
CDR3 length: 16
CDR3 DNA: TGTGCCAGCAGCGTCGGTGCAGGGCGAAGCAATCAGCCCCAGCATTTT
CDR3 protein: CASSVGAGRSNQPQHF

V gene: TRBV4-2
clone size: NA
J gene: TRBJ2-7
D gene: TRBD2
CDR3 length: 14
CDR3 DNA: TGTGCCAGCAGCCAATCCCTAGCGGGATACGAGCAGTACTTC
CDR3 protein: CASSQSLAGYEQYF

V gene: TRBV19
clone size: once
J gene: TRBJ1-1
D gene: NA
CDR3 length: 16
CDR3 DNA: TGTGCCAGTAGTATAGGCGGTTTTATCCTGAACACTGAAGCTTTCTTT
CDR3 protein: CASSIGGFILNTEAFF

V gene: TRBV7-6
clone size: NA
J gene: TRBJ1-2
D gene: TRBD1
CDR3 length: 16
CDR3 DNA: TGTGCCAGCAGCGGCTACAGGGGGCCCTCTTCATATGGCTACACCTTC
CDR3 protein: CASSGYRGPSSYGYTF

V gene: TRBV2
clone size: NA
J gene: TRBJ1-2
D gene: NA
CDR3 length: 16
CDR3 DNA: TGTGCCAGCCGACCTAACCTGGGGGGGAGTGACTATGGCTACACCTTC
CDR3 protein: CASRPNLGGSDYGYTF

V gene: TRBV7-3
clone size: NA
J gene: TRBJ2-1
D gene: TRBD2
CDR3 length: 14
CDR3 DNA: TGTGCCAGCAGCTTTGGGGGGGGATACAATGAGCAGTTCTTC
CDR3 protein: CASSFGGGYNEQFF

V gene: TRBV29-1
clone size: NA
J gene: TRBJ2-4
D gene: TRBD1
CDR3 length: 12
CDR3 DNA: TGCAGCGTTAAGGGGGCTAAGGGCATTCAGTACTTC
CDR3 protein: CSVKGAKGIQYF

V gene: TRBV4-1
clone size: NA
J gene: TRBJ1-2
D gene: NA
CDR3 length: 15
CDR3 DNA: TGCGCCAGCAGAATGCCAGGGAAAACTAACTATGGCTACACCTTC
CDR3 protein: CASRMPGKTNYGYTF